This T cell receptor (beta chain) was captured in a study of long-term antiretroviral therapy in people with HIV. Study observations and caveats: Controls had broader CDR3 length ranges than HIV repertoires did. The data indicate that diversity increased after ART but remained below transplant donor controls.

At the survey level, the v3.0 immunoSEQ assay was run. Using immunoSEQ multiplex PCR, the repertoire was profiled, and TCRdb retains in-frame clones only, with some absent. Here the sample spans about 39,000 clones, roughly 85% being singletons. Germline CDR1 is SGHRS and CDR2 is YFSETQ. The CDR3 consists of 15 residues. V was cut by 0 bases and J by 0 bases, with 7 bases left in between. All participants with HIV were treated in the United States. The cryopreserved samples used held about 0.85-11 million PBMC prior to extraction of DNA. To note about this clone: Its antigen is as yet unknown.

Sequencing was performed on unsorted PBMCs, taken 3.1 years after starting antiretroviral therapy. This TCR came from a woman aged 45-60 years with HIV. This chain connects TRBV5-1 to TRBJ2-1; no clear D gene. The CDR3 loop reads CASSLAATSYNEQFF. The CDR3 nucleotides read TGCGCCAGCAGCTTGGCGGCTACCTCCTACAATGAGCAGTTCTTC.